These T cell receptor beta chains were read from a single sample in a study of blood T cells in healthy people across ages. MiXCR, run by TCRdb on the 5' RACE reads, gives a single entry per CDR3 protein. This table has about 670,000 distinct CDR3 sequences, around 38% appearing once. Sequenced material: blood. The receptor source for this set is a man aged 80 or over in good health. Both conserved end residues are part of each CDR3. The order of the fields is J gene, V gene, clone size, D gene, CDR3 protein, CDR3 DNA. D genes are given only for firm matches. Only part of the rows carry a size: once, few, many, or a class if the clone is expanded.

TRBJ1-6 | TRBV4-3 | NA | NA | CASSQEVYNSPLHF | TGCGCCAGCAGCCAAGAAGTCTATAATTCACCCCTCCACTTT
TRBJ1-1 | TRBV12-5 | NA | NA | CASGLVLAGAMGTEAFF | TGTGCTAGTGGTTTGGTACTGGCAGGGGCGATGGGCACTGAAGCTTTCTTT
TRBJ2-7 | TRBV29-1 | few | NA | CSVEGGNYNEQYF | TGCAGCGTTGAGGGGGGCAACTACAATGAGCAGTACTTC
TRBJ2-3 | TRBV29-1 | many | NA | CSVEALSTDTQYF | TGCAGCGTTGAAGCGCTCAGCACAGATACGCAGTATTTT
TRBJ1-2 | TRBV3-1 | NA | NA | CASSQRDGYTF | TGTGCCAGCAGCCAAAGAGATGGCTACACCTTC
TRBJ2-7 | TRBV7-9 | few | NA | CASSSTTEGQYF | TGTGCCAGCAGCTCCACAACGGAAGGGCAGTACTTC
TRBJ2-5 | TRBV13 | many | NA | CASTSGSGWRETQYF | TGTGCCAGCACTTCAGGGTCGGGGTGGAGAGAGACCCAGTACTTC
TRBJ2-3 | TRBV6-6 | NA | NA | CASSYGQGTEDTQYF | TGTGCCAGCAGTTACGGTCAGGGAACGGAAGATACGCAGTATTTT
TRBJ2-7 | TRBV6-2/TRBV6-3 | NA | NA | CASRILSEQYF | TGTGCCAGCAGGATTCTTAGCGAGCAGTACTTC
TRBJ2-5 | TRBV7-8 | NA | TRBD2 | CASSPTSGSPSDEQYF | TGTGCCAGCAGCCCGACTAGCGGGAGCCCCTCGGATGAGCAGTACTTC
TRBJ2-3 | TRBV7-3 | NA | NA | CASSLGAGNTDTQYF | TGTGCCAGCAGCTTAGGGGCAGGGAACACAGATACGCAGTATTTT
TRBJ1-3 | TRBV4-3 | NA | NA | CASSQDMDLSGNTIYF | TGCGCCAGCAGCCAAGATATGGACCTCTCTGGAAACACCATATATTTT
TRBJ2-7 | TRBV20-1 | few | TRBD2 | CSARDFREGRYEQYF | TGCAGTGCTAGAGATTTCAGGGAGGGCCGGTACGAGCAGTACTTC
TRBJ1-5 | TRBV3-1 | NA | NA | CASSLSTGTEGNQPQHF | TGTGCCAGCAGCCTCAGTACAGGAACCGAGGGCAATCAGCCCCAGCATTTT